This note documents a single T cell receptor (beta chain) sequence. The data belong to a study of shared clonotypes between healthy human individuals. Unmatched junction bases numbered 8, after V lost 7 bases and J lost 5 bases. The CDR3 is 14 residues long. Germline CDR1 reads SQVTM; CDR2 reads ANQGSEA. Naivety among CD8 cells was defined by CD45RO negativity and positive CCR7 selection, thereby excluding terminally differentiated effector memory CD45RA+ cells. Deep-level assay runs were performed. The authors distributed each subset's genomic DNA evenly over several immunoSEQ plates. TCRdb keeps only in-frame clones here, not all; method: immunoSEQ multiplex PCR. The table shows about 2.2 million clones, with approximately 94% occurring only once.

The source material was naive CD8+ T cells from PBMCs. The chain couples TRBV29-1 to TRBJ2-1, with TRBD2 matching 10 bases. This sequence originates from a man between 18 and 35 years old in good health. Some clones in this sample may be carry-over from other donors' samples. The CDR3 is CSARLAGLHNEQFF. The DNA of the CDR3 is TGCAGCGCTAGACTAGCGGGTCTTCACAATGAGCAGTTCTTC.